The T cell receptor beta chain under discussion was sequenced for a study of blood T cell repertoires in COVID-19. TCRdb's copy holds only in-frame clones and misses some; the assay was immunoSEQ multiplex PCR. Here the sample spans about 230,000 clones, about nine tenths being singletons. CDR1 and CDR2 (germline): GTSNPN, SVGIG (reference sequence). V was pared by 2 bases and J by 8 bases, with 4 bases between. CDR3 length equals 10 residues. This TCR was recovered from a man between 45 and 60 years old with COVID-19, enrolled during active disease. The sample taken for sequencing was peripheral blood. The rearrangement links TRBV30 to TRBJ2-1; no clear D. The CDR3 DNA reads TGTGCCTGGAGTAGCGATGAGCAGTTCTTC. It is translated as CAWSSDEQFF.